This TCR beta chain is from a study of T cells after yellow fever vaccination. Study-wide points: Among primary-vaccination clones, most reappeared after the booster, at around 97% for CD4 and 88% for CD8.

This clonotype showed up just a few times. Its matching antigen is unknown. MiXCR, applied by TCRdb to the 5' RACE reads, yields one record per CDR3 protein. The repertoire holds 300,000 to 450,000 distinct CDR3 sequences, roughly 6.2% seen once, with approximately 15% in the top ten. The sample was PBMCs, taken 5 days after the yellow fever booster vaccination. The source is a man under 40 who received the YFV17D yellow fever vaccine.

The CDR3 sequence: CASSTREGAYEQYF. CDR3 DNA: TGTGCCAGCAGTACCCGGGAGGGCGCCTACGAGCAGTACTTC. V gene TRBV12-3 or TRBV12-4 combines with J gene TRBJ2-7; 8 bases match TRBD2. The CDR3 has 14 amino acids. Germline trimming cut 5 bases from V and 2 bases from J; bases unmatched to any gene: 5.